This T cell receptor beta chain was observed in a study of cytomegalovirus exposure and HLA in healthy donors. Study outcomes and limitations: Sequence variants that were highly shared formed a cluster that was likely a sequencing artifact. Productive rates of about 87% or about 30% were seen for most TCR beta V segments in an earlier analysis. According to reports, the classifier identified cytomegalovirus status with high specificity and sensitivity. Clonal expansion, a later analysis showed, was greater in HLA-associated TCR beta chains than in equally common others.

Concerning this clone: Its antigen is unknown.

Germline lookup yields CDR1 SGHAT and CDR2 FQNNGV. V lost 5 bases to trimming and J lost 0 bases, with 17 bases between them. The CDR3 is 16 amino acids. The study ran its PCR with 60 Vbeta and 13 Jbeta primers. Produced via immunoSEQ multiplex PCR; TCRdb's table is partial and in-frame only. The table lists some 140,000 clones, about three quarters of them singletons. This TCR was sampled from a woman aged 18-29 years in good health and CMV-seronegative. Sequencing input: PBMCs. This chain links TRBV11-2 with TRBJ2-7; TRBD2 might be the D (5 bases). The CDR3 nucleotides are TGTGCCAGCAGCCCGGAGAGCGGATGGAGCTCCTACGAGCAGTACTTC. Amino acids: CASSPESGWSSYEQYF.